These 2 T cell receptor beta chains came from one sample sequenced in a study of T cell repertoires in cytomegalovirus infection (dated by TCRdb to the late 2010s). The listed sequencing device is Illumina HiSeq 1500. TCRdb took the public reads, trimmed them with fastp at Q25, ran MiXCR for clone calling and kept in-frame beta chains. One record per CDR3 amino acid sequence lists the most common genes and DNA. A total of some 240,000 distinct CDR3 sequences appear in this sample, about 18% of them only once. The ten largest clones add up to around 47% of the sample. Sequencing was carried out using CD8+ T cells from PBMCs. The source of these receptors is a human donor in good health (CMV status not recorded). Some clones in this sample may be carry-over from other donors' samples.

The rearrangement joins TRBV7-8 to TRBJ2-5; D is possibly TRBD1 or TRBD2 (6 bases each). CDR3 size: 14 residues. Germline-derived CDR1 and CDR2 are SGHVS and FQNEAQ. The V gene lost 3 bases and the J gene lost 4 bases, with 12 bases spanning the gap. The chain's CDR3 is CASSFRGAPETQYF. DNA for the CDR3: TGTGCCAGCAGCTTTAGGGGGGCTCCAGAGACCCAGTACTTC.

The table lists this clonotype with a few counts. The chain couples TRBV6-1 to TRBJ2-1; the match to TRBD1 covers 11 bases. Unmatched junction bases numbered 8, after V lost 6 bases and J lost 4 bases. This CDR3 region has 16 residues. The germline V gene has CDR1 MNHNS and CDR2 SASEGT. CDR3 sequence: CASSDGTGGYYNEQFF. In DNA form, the CDR3 reads TGTGCCAGCAGCGACGGGACAGGGGGTTATTACAATGAGCAGTTCTTC.